Reported below is one T cell receptor beta chain. V shed 5 bases, J shed 2 bases, and the junction held 9 bases outside the gene matches. CDR3 length equals 16 residues. The germline CDR1 and CDR2 sequences are SGHVS and FNYEAQ. This record comes from a study of blood T cell repertoires in COVID-19. How the authors handled the data: How many nucleated cells were present was estimated from reference gene primer amplification. Only in-frame clones appear in the TCRdb table, and some are missing; sequencing was by immunoSEQ multiplex PCR. For V, J and clone size, that table is used; D and trimming come from the DNA. The data show 84,000 or so clones, 78% seen once.

The sequencing input was peripheral blood. The chain recombines TRBV7-6 with TRBJ2-3; 8 bases are a match to TRBD1. This clonotype originated in a man between 65 and 85 years old with COVID-19, enrolled during active disease. For the CDR3, the DNA is TGTGCCAGCAGCCCCCGTGGCAGGGGGCCCACAGATACGCAGTATTTT. It codes for CASSPRGRGPTDTQYF.